Below, 10 T cell receptor beta chains from the same sample are listed, as sequenced in a study of blood T cell repertoires in COVID-19. Clones were read by immunoSEQ multiplex PCR, and TCRdb kept only the in-frame ones, dropping some. The sample includes about 260,000 clones, 85% of them seen just once. Sequenced: peripheral blood. All receptors derive from a human donor in a cohort sampled during active COVID-19.

The genes are TRBV7-2 and TRBJ1-6, with 9 bases aligning to TRBD1. The CDR3 has 15 amino acids. The germline V gene encodes CDR1 SGHTA and CDR2 FQGNSA. The J segment lost 9 bases and the V segment lost 0 bases, leaving 3 bases of the junction unmatched. In nucleotides, the CDR3 is TGTGCCAGCAGCTTAGCGGGACAGGGAATTTCACCCCTCCACTTT. Its protein product is CASSLAGQGISPLHF.

The count of this clone is one. This chain joins TRBV7-2 and TRBJ1-5, with TRBD1 identical over 8 bases. The CDR3 extends over 15 amino acids. Looked up from germline, CDR1 is SGHTA and CDR2 is FQGNSA. Losses at the gene ends were 2 bases for V and 5 bases for J; bases not matched to a gene: 5. CDR3 protein: CASSLSGQGYQPQHF. The DNA of the CDR3 is TGTGCCAGCAGCTTAAGCGGACAGGGATATCAGCCCCAGCATTTT.

The chain couples TRBV7-9 to TRBJ2-1; tentatively, D is TRBD2 (5 bases). V was pared by 1 base and J by 10 bases, with 17 bases between. This CDR3 is 15 amino acids long. Germline assignment: CDR1 SEHNR and CDR2 FQNEAQ (reference sequence). In nucleotides, the CDR3 is TGTGCCAGCAGCTTAGAACGTCTGAGGGAGAGGGAGCAGTTCTTC. Translating it yields CASSLERLREREQFF.

The chain has TRBV30 and TRBJ2-7; 8 bases fit TRBD2. The CDR3 is 13 residues long. CDR1 GTSNPN and CDR2 SVGIG come from the germline V gene (reference sequence). V shed 3 bases, J shed 4 bases, and the junction held 5 bases outside the gene matches. The CDR3 loop is CAWRAGAIYEQYF. The CDR3 bases are TGTGCCTGGAGAGCGGGAGCGATATACGAGCAGTACTTC.

The chain recombines TRBV19 with TRBJ2-1, with 13 bases that match TRBD2. Germline values: CDR1 LNHDA, CDR2 SQIVND (reference sequence). The CDR3 runs 16 residues. V shed 4 bases and J 8 bases; nucleotides not matched to a gene: 8. The DNA of the CDR3 is TGTGCCAGTAGTACAACGAGAGGGACTAGCGGGGATGAGCAGTTCTTC. Translation gives CASSTTRGTSGDEQFF.

The table lists this clone with a few counts. The CDR3 is CASSLTSAGPYTF. The CDR3 nucleotides are TGTGCCAGCAGCTTAACATCGGCAGGGCCCTACACCTTC. The chain has TRBV7-2 and TRBJ1-2; D is perhaps TRBD1 (5 bases). The CDR3 totals 13 residues. Germline V CDR1 and CDR2: SGHTA, FQGNSA. The V gene lost 2 bases and the J gene lost 10 bases, with 14 bases spanning the gap.

The chain joins TRBV5-1 to TRBJ1-1; the match to TRBD1 covers 8 bases. V was clipped by 1 base and J by 3 bases; unmatched bases: 8. CDR3 length: 16 residues. Looked up from germline, CDR1 is SGHRS and CDR2 is YFSETQ. The CDR3 bases are TGCGCCAGCAGCTTGATTGGACAGGGCGTTGACACTGAAGCTTTCTTT. Translating it yields CASSLIGQGVDTEAFF.

V usage is TRBV6-5 and J usage is TRBJ1-1; perhaps TRBD1 as D (6 bases). This CDR3 is 12 amino acids long. With 7 bases removed from V and 5 bases from J, the gap between germline ends came to 11 bases. Germline-derived CDR1 and CDR2 are MNHEY and SVGAGI. The chain's CDR3 is CASTIRGTEAFF. As DNA, the CDR3 is TGTGCCAGCACAATCAGGGGTACTGAAGCTTTCTTT.

V is TRBV4-1 and J is TRBJ2-1, with 11 nucleotides matching TRBD2. J gave up 4 bases and V 0 bases, and 8 bases lay outside the gene matches. The CDR3 is 18 residues long. Germline V gene data show CDR1 as MGHRA and CDR2 as YSYEKL. CDR3 coding DNA: TGCGCCAGCAGCCAAGACCACCGACTAGCGGGACGGTACAATGAGCAGTTCTTC. Its protein is CASSQDHRLAGRYNEQFF.

The chain links TRBV9 to TRBJ1-4, with TRBD1 identical over 7 bases. The V segment lost 3 bases and the J segment 3 bases; nucleotides outside the gene matches: 8. Germline CDR1 is SGDLS and CDR2 is YYNGEE. The CDR3 spans 16 residues. The CDR3 here is CASSAQGSSSNEKLFF. CDR3 coding DNA: TGTGCCAGCAGCGCACAGGGGTCCTCGTCTAATGAAAAACTGTTTTTT.